This TCR beta chain was retrieved from a study of regulatory T cells in long-lasting Graves disease. This clonotype occurred many times. Its matching antigen is unknown. Time point in this sample: newly diagnosed GD, antithyroid drugs for less than 3 months. The TCR library was made from RNA extracted from PBMCs. Study conclusions and caveats: Persistent cases favored TRBV28, TRBJ1-2 and TRBJ2-5.

Relying on iRepertoire HTBI primers and Arm-PCR of CDR3 regions, the team built TCR beta libraries. Original handling: Segment identification across samples yielded 62 TRBV and 13 to 15 TRBJ segments. Each CDR3 protein gets one entry after TCRdb re-called the multiplex PCR reads with MiXCR. The authors' filters were not applied to this entry. Of a few hundred thousand distinct CDR3 sequences listed, about 12% are singletons. CDR1 is SEHNR and CDR2 is FQNEAQ in the germline V gene (reference sequence). The length of the CDR3 is 15 residues. V lost 7 bases to trimming and J lost 2 bases; unmatched junction nucleotides: 4. The same sample was also used in a study of T cells in Graves' hyperthyroidism and ophthalmopathy. That work adds: Uncontrolled infections, other autoimmune diseases, pregnancy or lactation led to exclusion of patients.

The chain couples TRBV7-9 to TRBJ2-1, with 11 bases aligning to TRBD2. The specimen was peripheral blood mononuclear cells (PBMCs), collected at new diagnosis, from a patient treated with antithyroid drugs. The receptor was derived from a woman aged 18-30 years with Graves disease. The CDR3 DNA follows: TGTGCCAGCACTCCGGGACTAGCGGCCTACAATGAGCAGTTCTTC. Its protein is CASTPGLAAYNEQFF.